The 14 T cell receptor beta chains below were found in one sample sequenced in a study of blood T cell repertoires in COVID-19. Sequenced by immunoSEQ multiplex PCR; TCRdb stores in-frame clones only, minus some. The table has approximately 290,000 clones, roughly 88% seen once. Sequenced sample: peripheral blood. The receptors stem from a human donor with COVID-19, enrolled during active disease. The donor label of this sample is uncertain.

The rearrangement links TRBV6-2 or TRBV6-3 to TRBJ2-1, with D possibly matching TRBD2 (6 bases). Germline-derived CDR1 and CDR2 are MNHEY and SVGEGT. CDR3 length equals 16 residues. V was shortened by 6 bases and J by 1 base, with 16 bases between the two germline ends. The DNA of the CDR3 is TGTGCCAGCAGCTCACCTTATAGCGGTTCCTACAATGAGCAGTTCTTC. It codes for CASSSPYSGSYNEQFF.

The V and J genes are TRBV28 and TRBJ1-1; TRBD1 is a possible D gene (6 bases). The CDR3 runs 14 residues. V lost 7 bases to trimming and J lost 0 bases, with 12 bases between them. Germline V gene lookup returns CDR1 MDHEN and CDR2 SYDVKM. In DNA, the CDR3 is TGTGCCAGCACCCTGTACAGGGTGAACACTGAAGCTTTCTTT. This codes for CASTLYRVNTEAFF.

The chain's CDR3 is CASSETSGRGYNEQFF. The DNA for the CDR3 is TGTGCCAGCAGTGAAACCAGCGGGAGAGGCTACAATGAGCAGTTCTTC. This rearrangement joins TRBV2 to TRBJ2-1, with 8 bases aligning to TRBD2. The CDR3 consists of 16 residues. The V and J ends lost 2 bases and 3 bases, in that order; junction bases with no gene match: 6. Germline values: CDR1 SNHLY, CDR2 FYNNEI. Complete variable domain (other parts from reference TRBV2 and TRBJ2-1): EPEVTQTPSHQVTQMGQEVILRCVPISNHLYFYWYRQILGQKVEFLVSFYNNEISEKSEIFDDQFSVERPDGSNFTLKIRSTKLEDSAMYFCASSETSGRGYNEQFFGPGTRLTVL.

In its sample, this clone was seen once. The rearrangement joins TRBV20-1 to TRBJ1-5; D is unclear. The length of the CDR3 is 12 residues. V was cut by 3 bases and J by 4 bases, with 7 bases left in between. Germline V CDR1 and CDR2: DFQATT, SNEGSKA (reference sequence). CDR3 amino acids: CSASTPNQPQHF. CDR3 nucleotide sequence: TGCAGTGCTAGTACACCTAATCAGCCCCAGCATTTT.

The genes are TRBV20-1 and TRBJ1-2; D possibly corresponds to TRBD1 (5 bases). The CDR3 consists of 11 residues. The germline CDR1 and CDR2 sequences are DFQATT and SNEGSKA (reference sequence). V was clipped by 7 bases and J by 4 bases, with 10 bases between them. The CDR3 DNA reads TGCAGTGGAGAAGACAGCTATGGCTACACCTTC. Translating it yields CSGEDSYGYTF.

The V gene is TRBV10-3, the J gene TRBJ1-5; 10 bases fit TRBD1. The CDR3 is 17 residues long. The junction had 13 bases not matched to a gene; V was cut back by 5 bases and J by 6 bases. Germline V gene data show CDR1 as ENHRY and CDR2 as SYGVKD. CDR3 nucleotides: TGTGCCATCAGTCGCTCGGACAGGGGGACGGGGATTCAGCCCCAGCATTTT. Its protein product is CAISRSDRGTGIQPQHF.

The chain couples TRBV11-2 to TRBJ2-7, with 7 positions matching TRBD1. Germline CDR1 SGHAT, CDR2 FQNNGV. The CDR3 contains 14 residues. V shed 2 bases and J 6 bases; nucleotides not matched to a gene: 7. CDR3 amino acids: CASSLNTGASEQYF. In nucleotides, the CDR3 is TGTGCCAGCAGCTTAAATACAGGGGCCTCCGAGCAGTACTTC.

The chain carries TRBV5-6 and TRBJ2-1, with 7 bases that match TRBD1. Per germline, CDR1 SGHDT and CDR2 YYEEEE. The CDR3 runs to 14 residues. V was pared by 5 bases and J by 3 bases, with 5 bases of the junction left unmatched. The CDR3, as DNA: TGTGCCAGCAGAGGCCGGACAGGCTACAATGAGCAGTTCTTC. The encoded protein is CASRGRTGYNEQFF.

The CDR3 loop reads CASSVTGTIPIEAFF. CDR3 coding DNA: TGTGCCAGCAGTGTGACAGGGACAATCCCGATTGAAGCTTTCTTT. The chain carries TRBV28 and TRBJ1-1, with TRBD1 matching 7 bases. The CDR3 loop spans 15 amino acids. V dropped 5 bases and J dropped 7; count of bases not matched to a gene: 13. Germline V CDR1 and CDR2: MDHEN, SYDVKM.

The chain joins TRBV4-2 to TRBJ1-5, with TRBD1 matching over 8 bases. This CDR3 comprises 19 residues. Germline loops: CDR1 LGHNA, CDR2 YNFKEQ. Trimming at V came to 0 bases and at J to 5 bases, leaving 15 bases not matched to a gene. The DNA of the CDR3 is TGTGCCAGCAGCCAAGATAAATCAGCAGGGGGCGTTGAGGATCAGCCCCAGCATTTT. Its translation is CASSQDKSAGGVEDQPQHF.

The chain couples TRBV21-1 to TRBJ2-7; the table gives TRBD1 as D, unverified against the DNA. TRBV21-1 is classified as a pseudogene. CDR3 length: 12 amino acids. The chain's CDR3 is CASMDSSYEQYF. DNA for the CDR3: TGTGCCAGCATGGACAGCTCCTACGAGCAGTACTTC.

The chain couples TRBV19 to TRBJ1-1; 7 bases map to TRBD1. The CDR3 contains 16 residues. The V gene's germline CDR1 is LNHDA and CDR2 SQIVND (reference sequence). Losses at the gene ends were 5 bases for V and 1 base for J; bases not matched to a gene: 10. The CDR3 is CASSPRDSRGNTEAFF. DNA of the CDR3: TGTGCCAGTAGTCCCCGGGACAGCCGGGGGAACACTGAAGCTTTCTTT.

The chain has TRBV5-6 and TRBJ2-2; D might be TRBD2 (5 bases). The CDR3 covers 14 residues. The germline V gene has CDR1 SGHDT and CDR2 YYEEEE. The V end was cut by 2 bases, the J end by 6 bases, with 11 bases between. Here the CDR3 reads CASSFTGNSGELFF. The CDR3 coding sequence is TGTGCCAGCAGCTTTACGGGGAATTCCGGGGAGCTGTTTTTT.

The sample holds a few counts of this clone. The rearrangement uses TRBV30 and TRBJ1-2, with D possibly TRBD1 on 6 matching bases. V was clipped by 3 bases and J by 4 bases, with 15 bases between them. The CDR3 covers 14 residues. Germline V lookup: CDR1 GTSNPN, CDR2 SVGIG (reference sequence). CDR3 residues: CAWRSDRGVYGYTF. DNA for the CDR3: TGTGCCTGGAGGTCGGACAGAGGAGTCTATGGCTACACCTTC.